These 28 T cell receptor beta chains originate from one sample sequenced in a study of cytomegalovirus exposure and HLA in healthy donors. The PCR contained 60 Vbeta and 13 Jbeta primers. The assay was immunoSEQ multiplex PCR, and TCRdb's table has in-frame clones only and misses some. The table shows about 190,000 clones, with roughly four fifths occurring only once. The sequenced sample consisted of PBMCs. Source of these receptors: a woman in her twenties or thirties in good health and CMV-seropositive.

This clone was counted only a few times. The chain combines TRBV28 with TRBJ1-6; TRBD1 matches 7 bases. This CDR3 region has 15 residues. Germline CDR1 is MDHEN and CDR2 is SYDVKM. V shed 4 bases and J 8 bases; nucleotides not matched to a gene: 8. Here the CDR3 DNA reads TGTGCCAGCAGTTCCCCGGGACAGCGGGATTCACCCCTCCACTTT. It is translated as CASSSPGQRDSPLHF.

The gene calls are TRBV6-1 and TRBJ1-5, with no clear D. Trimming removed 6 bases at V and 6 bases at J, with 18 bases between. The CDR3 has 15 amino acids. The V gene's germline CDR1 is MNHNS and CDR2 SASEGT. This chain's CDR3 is CASSPEDSASQPQHF. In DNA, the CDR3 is TGTGCCAGCAGCCCCGAGGATTCAGCGAGTCAGCCCCAGCATTTT.

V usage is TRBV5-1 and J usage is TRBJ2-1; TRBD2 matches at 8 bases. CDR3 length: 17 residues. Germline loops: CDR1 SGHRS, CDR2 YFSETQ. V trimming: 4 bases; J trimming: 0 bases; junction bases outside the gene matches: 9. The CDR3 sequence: CASSELTTSASYNEQFF. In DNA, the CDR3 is TGCGCCAGCAGCGAGCTGACGACTAGCGCCTCCTACAATGAGCAGTTCTTC.

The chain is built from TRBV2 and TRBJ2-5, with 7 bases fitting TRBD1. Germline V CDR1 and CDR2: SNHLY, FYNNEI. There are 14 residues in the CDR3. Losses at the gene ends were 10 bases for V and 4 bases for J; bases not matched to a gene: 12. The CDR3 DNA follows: TGTGCCATAACTAACAGGGGATTGGGAGAGACCCAGTACTTC. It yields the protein CAITNRGLGETQYF.

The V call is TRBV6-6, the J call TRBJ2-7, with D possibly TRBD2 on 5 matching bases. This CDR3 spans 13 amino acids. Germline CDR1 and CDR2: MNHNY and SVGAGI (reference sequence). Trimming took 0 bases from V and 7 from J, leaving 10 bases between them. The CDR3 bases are TGTGCCAGCAGTTACTCGCCCCAGCGGGAGCAGTACTTC. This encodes CASSYSPQREQYF.

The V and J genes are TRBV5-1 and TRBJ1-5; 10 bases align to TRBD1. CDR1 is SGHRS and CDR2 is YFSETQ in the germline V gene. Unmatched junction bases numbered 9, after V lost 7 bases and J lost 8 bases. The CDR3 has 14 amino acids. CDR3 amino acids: CASSRTGGREPQHF. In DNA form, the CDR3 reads TGCGCCAGCTCACGGACAGGGGGTAGGGAGCCCCAGCATTTT.

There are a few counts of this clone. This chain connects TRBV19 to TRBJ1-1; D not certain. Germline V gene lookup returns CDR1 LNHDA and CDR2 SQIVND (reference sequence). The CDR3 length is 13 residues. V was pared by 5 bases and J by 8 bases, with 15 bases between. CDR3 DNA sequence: TGTGCCAGTAGTTTTCGGTCCGCGTCCGAAGCTTTCTTT. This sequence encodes CASSFRSASEAFF.

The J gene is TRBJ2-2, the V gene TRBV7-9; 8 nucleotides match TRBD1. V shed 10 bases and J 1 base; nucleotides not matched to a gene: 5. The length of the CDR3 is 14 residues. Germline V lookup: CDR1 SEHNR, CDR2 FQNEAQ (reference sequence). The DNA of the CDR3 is TGTGCCACTCTGACAGGGGAGAACACCGGGGAGCTGTTTTTT. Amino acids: CATLTGENTGELFF.

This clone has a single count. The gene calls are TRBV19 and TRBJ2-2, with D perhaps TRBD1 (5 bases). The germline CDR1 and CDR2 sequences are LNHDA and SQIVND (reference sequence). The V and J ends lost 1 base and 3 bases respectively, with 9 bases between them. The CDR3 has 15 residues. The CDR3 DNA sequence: TGTGCCAGTAGTATAGTAGGGGTATACACCGGGGAGCTGTTTTTT. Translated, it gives CASSIVGVYTGELFF.

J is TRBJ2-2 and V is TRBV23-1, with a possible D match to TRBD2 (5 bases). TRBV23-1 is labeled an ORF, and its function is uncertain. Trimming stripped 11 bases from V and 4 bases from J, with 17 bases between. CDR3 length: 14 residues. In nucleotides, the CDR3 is TGCGCCCCATCCCGGGAAACTAGCACCGGGGAGCTGTTTTTT. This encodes CAPSRETSTGELFF.

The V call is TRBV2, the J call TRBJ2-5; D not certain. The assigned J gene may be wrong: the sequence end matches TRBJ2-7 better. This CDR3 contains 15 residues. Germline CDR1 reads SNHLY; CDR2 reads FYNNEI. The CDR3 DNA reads TGTGCCAGCAGTGAAGGAACGTTGCCTTCCTACGAGCAGTACTTC. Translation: CASSEGTLPSYEQYF.

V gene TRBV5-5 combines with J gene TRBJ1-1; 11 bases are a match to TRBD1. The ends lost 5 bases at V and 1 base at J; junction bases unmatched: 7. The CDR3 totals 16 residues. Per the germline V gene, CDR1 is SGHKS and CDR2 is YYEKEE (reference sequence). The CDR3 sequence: CASSRTGGAPNTEAFF. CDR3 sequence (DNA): TGTGCCAGCAGTCGGACAGGGGGCGCTCCGAACACTGAAGCTTTCTTT.

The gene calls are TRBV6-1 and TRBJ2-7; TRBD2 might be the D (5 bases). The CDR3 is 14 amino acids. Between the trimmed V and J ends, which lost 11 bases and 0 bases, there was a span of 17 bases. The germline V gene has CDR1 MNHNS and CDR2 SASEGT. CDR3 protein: CAVGETSTSYEQYF. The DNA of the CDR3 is TGTGCCGTTGGGGAGACGTCAACCTCCTACGAGCAGTACTTC.

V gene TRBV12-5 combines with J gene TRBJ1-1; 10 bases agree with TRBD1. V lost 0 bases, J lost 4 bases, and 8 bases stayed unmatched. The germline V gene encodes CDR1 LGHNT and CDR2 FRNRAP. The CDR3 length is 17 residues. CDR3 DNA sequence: TGTGCTAGTGGTTTGGTACAGGGGACAGGGGTCACCACTGAAGCTTTCTTT. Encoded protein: CASGLVQGTGVTTEAFF. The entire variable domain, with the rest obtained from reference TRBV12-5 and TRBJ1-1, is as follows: DARVTQTPRHKVTEMGQEVTMRCQPILGHNTVFWYRQTMMQGLELLAYFRNRAPLDDSGMPKDRFSAEMPDATLATLKIQPSEPRDSAVYFCASGLVQGTGVTTEAFFGQGTRLTVV.

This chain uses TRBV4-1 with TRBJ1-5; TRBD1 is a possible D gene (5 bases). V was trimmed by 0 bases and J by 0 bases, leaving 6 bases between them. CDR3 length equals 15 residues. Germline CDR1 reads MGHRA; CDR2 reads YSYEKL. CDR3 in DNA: TGCGCCAGCAGCCAAGATAGGGGTAGCAATCAGCCCCAGCATTTT. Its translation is CASSQDRGSNQPQHF.

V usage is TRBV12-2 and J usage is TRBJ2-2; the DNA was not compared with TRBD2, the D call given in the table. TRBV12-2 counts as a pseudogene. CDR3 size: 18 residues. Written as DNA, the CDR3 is TGTGCAAGTTGCCCCCGTAGCGCGACCCTTCGTGACACCGGGGAGCTGTTTTTT. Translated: CASCPRSATLRDTGELFF.

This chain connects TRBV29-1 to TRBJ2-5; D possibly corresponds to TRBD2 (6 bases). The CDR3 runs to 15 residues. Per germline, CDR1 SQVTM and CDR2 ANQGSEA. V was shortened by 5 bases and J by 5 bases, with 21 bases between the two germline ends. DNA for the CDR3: TGCAGCGTTATCCAACCGGAGGGCCTCGAGGAGACCCAGTACTTC. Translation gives CSVIQPEGLEETQYF.

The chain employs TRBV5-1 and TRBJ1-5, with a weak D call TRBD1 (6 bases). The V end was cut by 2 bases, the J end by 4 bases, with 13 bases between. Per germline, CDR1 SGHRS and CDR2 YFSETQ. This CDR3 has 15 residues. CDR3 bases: TGCGCCAGCAGCTTATACGGGGACACAAATCAGCCCCAGCATTTT. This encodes CASSLYGDTNQPQHF.

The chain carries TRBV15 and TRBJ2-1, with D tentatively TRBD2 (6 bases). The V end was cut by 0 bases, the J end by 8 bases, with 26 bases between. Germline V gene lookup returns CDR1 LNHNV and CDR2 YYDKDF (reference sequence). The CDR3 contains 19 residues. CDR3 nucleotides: TGTGCCACCAGCAGAGATGGGGCCTTACGGAGGGCCTTGGGCCATGAGCAGTTCTTC. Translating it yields CATSRDGALRRALGHEQFF.

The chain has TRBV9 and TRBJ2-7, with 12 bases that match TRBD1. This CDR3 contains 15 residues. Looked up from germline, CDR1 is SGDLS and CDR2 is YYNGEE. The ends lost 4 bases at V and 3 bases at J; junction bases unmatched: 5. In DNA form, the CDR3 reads TGTGCCAGCAGCCCGGGACAGGGGGCTTTCTACGAGCAGTACTTC. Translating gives CASSPGQGAFYEQYF.

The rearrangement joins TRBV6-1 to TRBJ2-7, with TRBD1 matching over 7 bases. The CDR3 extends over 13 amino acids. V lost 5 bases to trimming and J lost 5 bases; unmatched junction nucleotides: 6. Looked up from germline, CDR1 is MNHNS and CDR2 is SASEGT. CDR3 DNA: TGTGCCAGCAGTATGGACAGGTACGACGAGCAGTACTTC. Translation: CASSMDRYDEQYF.

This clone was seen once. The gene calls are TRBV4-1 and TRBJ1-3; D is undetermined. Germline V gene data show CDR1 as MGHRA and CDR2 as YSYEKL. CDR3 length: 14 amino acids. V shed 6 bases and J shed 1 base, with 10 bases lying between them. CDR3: CASSRGLSGNTIYF. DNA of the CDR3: TGCGCCAGCAGTCGAGGGTTATCTGGAAACACCATATATTTT.

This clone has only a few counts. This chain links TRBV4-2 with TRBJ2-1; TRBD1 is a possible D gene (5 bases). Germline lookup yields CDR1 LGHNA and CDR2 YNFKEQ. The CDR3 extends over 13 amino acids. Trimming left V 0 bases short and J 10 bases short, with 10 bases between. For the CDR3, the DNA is TGTGCCAGCAGCCAAGATTGGGGCGGCGAGCAGTTCTTC. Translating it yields CASSQDWGGEQFF.

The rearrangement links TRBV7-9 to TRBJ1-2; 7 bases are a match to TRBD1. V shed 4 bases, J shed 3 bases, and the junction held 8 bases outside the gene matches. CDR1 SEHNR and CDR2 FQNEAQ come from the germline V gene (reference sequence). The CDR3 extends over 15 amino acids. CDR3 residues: CASSSRGGADYGYTF. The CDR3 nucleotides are TGTGCCAGCAGCTCAAGAGGGGGCGCGGACTATGGCTACACCTTC. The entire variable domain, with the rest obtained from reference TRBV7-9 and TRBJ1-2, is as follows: DTGVSQNPRHKITKRGQNVTFRCDPISEHNRLYWYRQTLGQGPEFLTYFQNEAQLEKSRLLSDRFSAERPKGSFSTLEIQRTEQGDSAMYLCASSSRGGADYGYTFGSGTRLTVV.

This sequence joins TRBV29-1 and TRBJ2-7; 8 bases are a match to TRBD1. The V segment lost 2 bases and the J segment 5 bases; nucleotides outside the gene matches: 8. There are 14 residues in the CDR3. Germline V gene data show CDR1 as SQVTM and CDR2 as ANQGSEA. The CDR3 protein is CSVEPRTGSDEQYF. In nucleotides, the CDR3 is TGCAGCGTTGAACCCCGGACAGGGAGCGACGAGCAGTACTTC.

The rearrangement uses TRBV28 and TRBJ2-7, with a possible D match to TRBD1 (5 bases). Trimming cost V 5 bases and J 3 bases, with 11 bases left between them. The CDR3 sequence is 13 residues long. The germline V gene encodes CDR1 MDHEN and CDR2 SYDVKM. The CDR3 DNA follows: TGTGCCAGCAGTCCCTCCGGACACTACGAGCAGTACTTC. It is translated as CASSPSGHYEQYF.

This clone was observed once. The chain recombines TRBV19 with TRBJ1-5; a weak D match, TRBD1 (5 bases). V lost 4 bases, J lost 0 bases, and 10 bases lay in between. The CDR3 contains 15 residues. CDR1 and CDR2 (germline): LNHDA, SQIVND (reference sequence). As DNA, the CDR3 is TGTGCCAGTAGTACGGTGACAGCTAGCAATCAGCCCCAGCATTTT. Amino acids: CASSTVTASNQPQHF.

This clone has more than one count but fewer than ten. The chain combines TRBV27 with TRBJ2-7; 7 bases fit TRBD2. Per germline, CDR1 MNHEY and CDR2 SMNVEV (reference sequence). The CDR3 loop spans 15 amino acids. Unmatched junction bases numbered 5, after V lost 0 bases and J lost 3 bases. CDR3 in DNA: TGTGCCAGCAGTTTATCGAACGGACTAGGCTACGAGCAGTACTTC. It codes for CASSLSNGLGYEQYF.